Following are 4 T cell receptor beta chains from one sample sequenced in a study of T cell clusters in autoimmune cytopenias. Each sample's input was 250 ng genomic DNA, 30,000 to 45,000 genome equivalents. One tube held mixed TRB-A and TRB-B primer pools for touch-down PCR. One entry per CDR3 protein, without DNA, is what TCRdb gives after re-calling the multiplex PCR reads. The table for this sample gives 7,000 or so distinct CDR3 sequences. The data were also submitted as part of a second study, on T cell repertoires in aging, cancer and after chemotherapy.

Sequencing was carried out using peripheral blood. Source of these receptors: a human donor in good health.

According to its frequency, this clonotype is medium-sized. The chain couples TRBV6-5 to TRBJ2-3; the TCRdb call, TRBD1, lacks DNA for checking. The CDR3 sequence is 17 residues long. Germline V gene data show CDR1 as MNHEY and CDR2 as SVGAGI. CDR3 sequence reads: CASSYSSGQLYTDTQYF.

The chain links TRBV5-1 to TRBJ2-5; the D call from TCRdb, TRBD1, cannot be confirmed without DNA. Germline V lookup: CDR1 SGHRS, CDR2 YFSETQ. CDR3 length: 16 amino acids. CDR3 sequence: CASSPEPGFGQETQYF.

In terms of frequency, this clonotype is medium-sized. The V and J genes are TRBV6-5 and TRBJ1-2. The germline V gene encodes CDR1 MNHEY and CDR2 SVGAGI. The CDR3 consists of 13 residues. The CDR3 loop is CASRRDLNYGYTF.

This clonotype shows up as medium-sized by frequency. The V and J genes are TRBV13 and TRBJ2-6. CDR1 is PRHDT, CDR2 FYEKMQ, per germline (reference sequence). This CDR3 comprises 19 residues. The CDR3: CASRGLRSWLSSGANVLTF.